The 30 T cell receptor beta chains below were found in one sample sequenced in a study of T cell responses to AZD1222 COVID-19 vaccine. Clones were sequenced by immunoSEQ multiplex PCR, and TCRdb holds only the in-frame ones, with some missing. The sample holds fewer than 150,000 clones, 70% to 90% seen once. Sequencing was performed on peripheral blood, taken 28 days after the second AZD1222 dose. The origin of the receptors is an adult who received the AZD1222 COVID-19 vaccine.

This chain connects TRBV28 to TRBJ2-2; no clear D. Germline V lookup: CDR1 MDHEN, CDR2 SYDVKM. V was trimmed by 3 bases and J by 8 bases, leaving 13 bases between them. This CDR3 region has 14 residues. The CDR3 DNA follows: TGTGCCAGCAGTTTCAGTTCTCTTGGTGGGGAGCTGTTTTTT. This gives the protein CASSFSSLGGELFF.

The gene calls are TRBV10-2 and TRBJ1-6; D might be TRBD1 (5 bases). Trimming cost V 5 bases and J 10 bases, with 15 bases left between them. In germline, CDR1 is WSHSY, CDR2 SAAADI. This CDR3 is 14 amino acids long. In nucleotides, the CDR3 is TGCGCCAGCAGTCTGAGGCAGGGTTGGTCACCCCTCCACTTT. Translation gives CASSLRQGWSPLHF.

This chain joins TRBV28 and TRBJ1-6, with D hard to call. Germline V lookup: CDR1 MDHEN, CDR2 SYDVKM. The CDR3 loop spans 13 amino acids. V was clipped by 11 bases and J by 6 bases, with 14 bases between them. This chain's CDR3 is CAAKTQANSPLHF. CDR3 bases: TGTGCCGCGAAAACGCAAGCTAATTCACCCCTCCACTTT.

This chain connects TRBV3-1 (or the pseudogene TRBV3-2) to TRBJ2-5; no reliable D call. From germline, CDR1 is LGHDT and CDR2 YNNKEL (reference sequence). The length of the CDR3 is 15 residues. The V end was cut by 0 bases, the J end by 1 base, with 9 bases between. The CDR3 protein is CASSQDLESQETQYF. The CDR3 DNA reads TGTGCCAGCAGCCAAGATCTGGAAAGCCAAGAGACCCAGTACTTC.

V and J are TRBV24-1 and TRBJ1-2, with a weak D call TRBD1 (5 bases). Germline loops: CDR1 KGHDR, CDR2 SFDVKD. V gave up 3 bases and J gave up 5 bases, with 12 bases separating them. The CDR3 totals 14 residues. CDR3 DNA sequence: TGTGCCACCAGTGATCCCGGGACCCTTTATGGCTACACCTTC. Protein product: CATSDPGTLYGYTF.

This clone has just one count. J is TRBJ2-2 and V is TRBV27; 7 bases align to TRBD1. The V segment lost 5 bases and the J segment 7 bases; nucleotides outside the gene matches: 7. This CDR3 has 14 residues. In germline, CDR1 is MNHEY, CDR2 SMNVEV (reference sequence). The CDR3 here is CASSINRGIGELFF. The CDR3 DNA is TGTGCCAGCAGTATAAACAGGGGTATCGGGGAGCTGTTTTTT.

The V call is TRBV7-2, the J call TRBJ1-5, with a weak D call TRBD1 (5 bases). V was cut by 0 bases and J by 5 bases, with 11 bases left in between. This CDR3 is built from 15 residues. Germline V gene sequence: CDR1 SGHTA, CDR2 FQGNSA. This chain's CDR3 is CASSLAPGSDQPQHF. As DNA, the CDR3 is TGTGCCAGCAGCTTAGCGCCAGGGTCAGATCAGCCCCAGCATTTT.

The chain combines TRBV5-4 with TRBJ2-2; possible D gene TRBD2, 6 bases. Deletions cut 5 bases from V and 1 base from J, with 12 bases between. Germline V CDR1 and CDR2: SGHNT, YYREEE (reference sequence). The length of the CDR3 is 15 residues. The CDR3 loop is CASRAGRMNTGELFF. The CDR3 nucleotides are TGTGCCAGCAGGGCGGGACGGATGAACACCGGGGAGCTGTTTTTT.

The chain recombines TRBV4-1 with TRBJ1-1; perhaps TRBD1 as D (5 bases). The CDR3 has 15 residues. Germline V gives CDR1 MGHRA, CDR2 YSYEKL. With 1 base removed from V and 13 bases from J, the gap between germline ends came to 22 bases. CDR3 protein: CASSQVGPGGPRGFF. Written as DNA, the CDR3 is TGCGCCAGCAGCCAAGTCGGACCCGGGGGTCCCAGAGGTTTCTTT.

The chain joins TRBV28 to TRBJ2-5; D is unclear. CDR3 length: 12 residues. Germline V gene sequence: CDR1 MDHEN, CDR2 SYDVKM. V lost 2 bases, J lost 4 bases, and 5 bases lay in between. The CDR3 region has the DNA TGTGCCAGCAGTTTAGTACCAGAGACCCAGTACTTC. Translating it yields CASSLVPETQYF.

The V and J genes are TRBV6-2 or TRBV6-3 and TRBJ1-3; D gene unclear. Germline CDR1 is MNHEY and CDR2 is SVGEGT. The CDR3 is made up of 16 amino acids. Deletions cut 2 bases from V and 0 bases from J, with 11 bases between. The CDR3 DNA follows: TGTGCCAGCAGTTACAGCCTCGGGAGCTCTGGAAACACCATATATTTT. It codes for CASSYSLGSSGNTIYF.

In its sample, this clone was seen once. This rearrangement joins TRBV5-1 to TRBJ1-1; the D is unclear. Per germline, CDR1 SGHRS and CDR2 YFSETQ. The CDR3 sequence is 12 residues long. Trimming cost V 5 bases and J 3 bases, with 8 bases left between them. The CDR3 sequence is CASRELDTEAFF. The CDR3 coding sequence is TGCGCCAGCAGGGAACTAGACACTGAAGCTTTCTTT.

This chain links TRBV19 with TRBJ1-1, with no clear D. The CDR3 spans 14 residues. The V gene lost 3 bases and the J gene lost 0 bases, with 8 bases spanning the gap. Germline V lookup: CDR1 LNHDA, CDR2 SQIVND (reference sequence). Written as DNA, the CDR3 is TGTGCCAGTAGTATGAGGACGATGAACACTGAAGCTTTCTTT. Protein product: CASSMRTMNTEAFF.

This clone has only one observation. The V and J genes are TRBV10-2 and TRBJ1-3; weak D call: TRBD1 (5 bases). The length of the CDR3 is 16 residues. V dropped 9 bases and J dropped 0 bases, with 18 bases sitting between them. Germline V gives CDR1 WSHSY, CDR2 SAAADI. The CDR3 region has the DNA TGCGCCAGTGGAGGAGGGGTCATGAGCTCTGGAAACACCATATATTTT. As protein: CASGGGVMSSGNTIYF.

This clone was counted between two and nine times. The CDR3 sequence: CASSGASGRDNEQFF. CDR3 in DNA: TGTGCCAGCAGCGGGGCTAGCGGGAGAGACAATGAGCAGTTCTTC. The chain recombines TRBV7-3 with TRBJ2-1; 10 bases are a match to TRBD2. This CDR3 region has 15 residues. Germline CDR1 reads SGHTA; CDR2 reads FQGTGA. Germline trimming cut 5 bases from V and 5 bases from J; bases unmatched to any gene: 6.

The chain recombines TRBV5-6 with TRBJ1-2; D possibly corresponds to TRBD1 (5 bases). V shed 4 bases and J shed 4 bases, with 11 bases lying between them. Germline-derived CDR1 and CDR2 are SGHDT and YYEEEE. The CDR3 consists of 13 residues. This chain's CDR3 is CASSRGSIYGYTF. CDR3 bases: TGTGCCAGCAGCAGGGGCTCCATCTATGGCTACACCTTC.

V is TRBV6-5 and J is TRBJ1-5, with D possibly being TRBD1 (5 bases). Germline V CDR1 and CDR2: MNHEY, SVGAGI. The V gene lost 0 bases and the J gene lost 3 bases, with 9 bases spanning the gap. The CDR3 sequence is 15 residues long. The chain's CDR3 is CASSYSSGHNQPQHF. The DNA for the CDR3 is TGTGCCAGCAGTTACTCCTCAGGGCACAATCAGCCCCAGCATTTT.

The chain employs TRBV24-1 and TRBJ2-5, with D unresolved. The V and J ends lost 3 bases and 0 bases respectively, with 13 bases between them. This CDR3 comprises 16 residues. Per the germline V gene, CDR1 is KGHDR and CDR2 is SFDVKD. In nucleotides, the CDR3 is TGTGCCACCAGTGATGCCCAGGAAGCGTACCAAGAGACCCAGTACTTC. Its protein is CATSDAQEAYQETQYF.

The rearrangement uses TRBV9 and TRBJ2-7, with TRBD1 as a possible D gene (6 bases). This CDR3 comprises 15 residues. From germline, CDR1 is SGDLS and CDR2 YYNGEE. Trimming cost V 0 bases and J 2 bases, with 12 bases left between them. The CDR3 is CASSVGDTETYEQYF. CDR3 in DNA: TGTGCCAGCAGCGTAGGGGACACTGAAACCTACGAGCAGTACTTC. Using reference TRBV9 and TRBJ2-7 for the parts outside the CDR3, the full variable domain is DSGVTQTPKHLITATGQRVTLRCSPRSGDLSVYWYQQSLDQGLQFLIQYYNGEERAKGNILERFSAQQFPDLHSELNLSSLELGDSALYFCASSVGDTETYEQYFGPGTRLTVT.

This clone turned up a few times. The chain is built from TRBV3-1 (or the pseudogene TRBV3-2) and TRBJ2-3; D possibly corresponds to TRBD2 (6 bases). From germline, CDR1 is LGHDT and CDR2 YNNKEL (reference sequence). V was clipped by 4 bases and J by 3 bases, with 14 bases between them. The CDR3 is 15 amino acids. CDR3 nucleotide sequence: TGTGCCAGCAGCCCCAAAACCGGGACTACAGATACGCAGTATTTT. Its translation is CASSPKTGTTDTQYF.

This rearrangement joins TRBV18 to TRBJ1-1; D remains ambiguous. Trimming shortened V by 2 bases and J by 1 base, and 8 bases separated the two germline ends. Germline assignment: CDR1 KGHSH and CDR2 LQKENI. The CDR3 is 14 amino acids. CDR3 sequence (DNA): TGTGCCAGCTCACCAATGGGTACGAACACTGAAGCTTTCTTT. It yields the protein CASSPMGTNTEAFF.

This rearrangement joins TRBV27 to TRBJ1-2, with 9 positions matching TRBD1. In germline, CDR1 is MNHEY, CDR2 SMNVEV (reference sequence). With V trimmed by 3 bases and J by 6 bases, 5 bases remained unmatched. The CDR3 has 14 residues. The CDR3 protein is CASSFSGTGNGYTF. In DNA, the CDR3 is TGTGCCAGCAGTTTTAGCGGGACAGGGAATGGCTACACCTTC.

The V gene is TRBV21-1, the J gene TRBJ2-2; TRBD1 reflects the table's D call only, with no check against the DNA. TRBV21-1 is a recognized pseudogene. The CDR3 runs to 14 residues. CDR3 bases: TGTGCCAGCAGCAATGACACCAAGACCGGGGAGCTGTTTTTT. It yields the protein CASSNDTKTGELFF.

This chain joins TRBV11-2 and TRBJ2-1, with D possibly being TRBD2 (6 bases). Germline lookup yields CDR1 SGHAT and CDR2 FQNNGV. V lost 5 bases, J lost 6 bases, and 14 bases lay in between. CDR3 length equals 14 residues. Written as DNA, the CDR3 is TGTGCCAGCAGCCCTCGGACTATAAGCAATGAGCAGTTCTTC. This sequence encodes CASSPRTISNEQFF.

The sample holds a few counts of this clone. The chain uses TRBV9 and TRBJ2-2, with 9 bases that match TRBD2. The length of the CDR3 is 15 residues. Trimming took 0 bases from V and 6 from J; bases not matched to a gene: 3. Germline-derived CDR1 and CDR2 are SGDLS and YYNGEE. CDR3 amino acids: CASSVGSGGAGELFF. In nucleotides, the CDR3 is TGTGCCAGCAGCGTAGGTAGCGGGGGTGCCGGGGAGCTGTTTTTT.

The genes are TRBV15 and TRBJ2-7; 11 nucleotides agree with TRBD1. The ends lost 4 bases at V and 6 bases at J; junction bases unmatched: 8. This CDR3 has 15 residues. Germline CDR1 is LNHNV and CDR2 is YYDKDF (reference sequence). CDR3 amino acids: CATSTQGQGVGEQYF. The CDR3 DNA follows: TGTGCCACCAGCACCCAGGGACAGGGGGTCGGCGAGCAGTACTTC.

The chain couples TRBV19 to TRBJ2-1; 7 nucleotides agree with TRBD1. V shed 5 bases and J 0 bases; nucleotides not matched to a gene: 7. The CDR3 spans 16 residues. The germline V gene has CDR1 LNHDA and CDR2 SQIVND (reference sequence). The CDR3 loop reads CASSRDSLSSYNEQFF. The CDR3 nucleotides read TGTGCCAGTAGTCGGGACAGCCTAAGCTCCTACAATGAGCAGTTCTTC.

With regard to this clone: The same CDR3 is also encoded by other DNA sequences in this sample. This rearrangement joins TRBV2 to TRBJ2-1; 12 bases are shared with TRBD2. This CDR3 has 15 amino acids. J gave up 2 bases and V 6 bases, and 2 bases lay outside the gene matches. The germline V gene encodes CDR1 SNHLY and CDR2 FYNNEI. CDR3 residues: CASRASGGAYNEQFF. For the CDR3, the DNA is TGTGCCAGCAGGGCTAGCGGGGGGGCCTACAATGAGCAGTTCTTC.

V gene TRBV6-6 combines with J gene TRBJ1-1; D unresolved. The V end was cut by 0 bases, the J end by 1 base, with 6 bases between. The germline V gene encodes CDR1 MNHNY and CDR2 SVGAGI (reference sequence). The CDR3 loop spans 14 amino acids. For the CDR3, the DNA is TGTGCCAGCAGTTACTCGGGCTCGAACACTGAAGCTTTCTTT. Translating gives CASSYSGSNTEAFF.

The J gene is TRBJ2-3, the V gene TRBV5-1, with D possibly being TRBD1 or TRBD2 (8 bases each). Per germline, CDR1 SGHRS and CDR2 YFSETQ. This CDR3 comprises 16 residues. V shed 4 bases and J shed 5 bases, with 20 bases lying between them. CDR3 residues: CASSPGQGLGVDTQYF. For the CDR3, the DNA is TGCGCCAGCAGCCCTGGACAGGGACTAGGGGTAGATACGCAGTATTTT.